Listed here are 16 T cell receptor beta chains from one sample, sequenced in a study of blood T cell repertoires in COVID-19. TCRdb's copy holds only in-frame clones and misses some; the assay was immunoSEQ multiplex PCR. Of over 250,000 clones in the sample, roughly 83% were seen once. Sequencing used peripheral blood. Receptors originate from a human donor with COVID-19, enrolled during active disease. The donor label of this sample is uncertain.

V gene TRBV5-1 combines with J gene TRBJ1-6; no firm D call. The V end was cut by 4 bases, the J end by 9 bases, with 11 bases between. Germline CDR1 is SGHRS and CDR2 is YFSETQ. The CDR3 runs 13 residues. The CDR3 DNA sequence: TGCGCCAGCAGCCCCGGGGAAATTTCACCCCTCCACTTT. Its protein is CASSPGEISPLHF.

A remark on this clone: A read error may account for a junction end that differs from germline. The chain combines TRBV18 with TRBJ2-2, with a weak D call TRBD1 (5 bases). Germline V gene data show CDR1 as KGHSH and CDR2 as LQKENI. CDR3 size: 16 residues. CDR3 amino acids: CASPPRQGPASGELFF. Written as DNA, the CDR3 is TGTGCCAGCCCACCACGTCAGGGCCCGGCCTCCGGGGAGCTGTTTTTT.

This chain uses TRBV12-2 with TRBJ1-6; the D call in the table, TRBD1, was not verified against the DNA. TRBV12-2 is annotated as a pseudogene. This CDR3 is 19 amino acids long. The CDR3 loop is CASRVGQELKRAGNSPLHF. The CDR3 DNA reads as TGTGCAAGTCGCGTGGGACAGGAGCTAAAGCGGGCAGGAAATTCACCCCTCCACTTT.

CDR3 bases: TGTGCCAGCAGTTTACGGGACAGGGTTTCCCTCTCCTATGGCTACACCTTC. This encodes CASSLRDRVSLSYGYTF. V usage is TRBV28 and J usage is TRBJ1-2; 9 positions agree with TRBD1. Germline V gene data show CDR1 as MDHEN and CDR2 as SYDVKM. The V and J ends lost 2 bases and 4 bases, in that order; junction bases with no gene match: 11. There are 17 residues in the CDR3.

This clone was picked up one time. The chain employs TRBV19 and TRBJ1-1; D may be TRBD1 (5 bases). Trimming stripped 2 bases from V and 5 bases from J, with 12 bases between. CDR1 LNHDA and CDR2 SQIVND come from the germline V gene (reference sequence). The CDR3 totals 14 residues. The CDR3 bases are TGTGCCAGTAGTATATCGGGGGTTCAAACTGAAGCTTTCTTT. It is translated as CASSISGVQTEAFF.

This clone was detected only a few times. This chain joins TRBV5-1 and TRBJ2-3; the match to TRBD1 covers 11 bases. J lost 2 bases, V lost 4 bases, and 6 bases had no gene match. Germline lookup yields CDR1 SGHRS and CDR2 YFSETQ. This CDR3 comprises 16 residues. The CDR3: CASSPGTGGVTDTQYF. The CDR3 bases are TGCGCCAGCAGCCCCGGGACAGGGGGAGTCACAGATACGCAGTATTTT. The full variable domain, completed using reference TRBV5-1 and TRBJ2-3, is KAGVTQTPRYLIKTRGQQVTLSCSPISGHRSVSWYQQTPGQGLQFLFEYFSETQRNKGNFPGRFSGRQFSNSRSEMNVSTLELGDSALYLCASSPGTGGVTDTQYFGPGTRLTVL.

This clone was counted a single time. The chain employs TRBV7-2 and TRBJ1-2; 7 bases are shared with TRBD1. V lost 2 bases and J lost 0; bases outside the gene matches: 12. There are 18 residues in the CDR3. In germline, CDR1 is SGHTA, CDR2 FQGNSA. The CDR3 here is CASSLQSGQPESNYGYTF. The CDR3 region has the DNA TGTGCCAGCAGCTTACAATCGGGACAGCCAGAATCTAACTATGGCTACACCTTC.

This clone has just a few counts. V usage is TRBV7-9 and J usage is TRBJ2-1; D is possibly TRBD1 (5 bases). In germline, CDR1 is SEHNR, CDR2 FQNEAQ (reference sequence). The CDR3 spans 15 residues. V was shortened by 1 base and J by 8 bases, with 15 bases between the two germline ends. CDR3 loop: CASSLGDGAGDEQFF. The CDR3, as DNA: TGTGCCAGCAGCTTAGGTGATGGGGCTGGCGATGAGCAGTTCTTC.

This chain links TRBV6-5 with TRBJ2-7; a weak D match, TRBD1 (5 bases). Germline loops: CDR1 MNHEY, CDR2 SVGAGI. The CDR3 covers 13 residues. V was clipped by 9 bases and J by 3 bases, with 15 bases between them. The CDR3 loop reads CASGDGAFYEQYF. CDR3 sequence (DNA): TGTGCCAGTGGGGATGGGGCATTCTACGAGCAGTACTTC.

This clone has a handful of counts. The chain is built from TRBV11-2 and TRBJ2-5; maybe TRBD1 (6 bases). Germline CDR1 reads SGHAT; CDR2 reads FQNNGV. The CDR3 covers 14 residues. V was trimmed by 5 bases and J by 4 bases, leaving 14 bases between them. The CDR3 coding sequence is TGTGCCAGCAGCATTACTGGGGGCGCAGAGACCCAGTACTTC. Translated: CASSITGGAETQYF.

V is TRBV28 and J is TRBJ1-2; D might be TRBD1 (5 bases). The CDR3 extends over 15 amino acids. Trimming cost V 4 bases and J 2 bases, with 14 bases left between them. Germline CDR1 MDHEN, CDR2 SYDVKM. Here the CDR3 DNA reads TGTGCCAGCAGTTGGGGGGGGGAAGCAAACTATGGCTACACCTTC. Encoded protein: CASSWGGEANYGYTF.

The chain joins TRBV10-3 to TRBJ1-3, with D possibly being TRBD1 (5 bases). Trimming took off 6 bases at V and 13 bases at J, with 22 bases between the two ends. CDR1 and CDR2 from the germline V gene are ENHRY and SYGVKD. The CDR3 runs to 14 residues. The DNA for the CDR3 is TGTGCCATCAGAGATAAAGCAGGGTCCTCGGCAATATATTTT. Encoded protein: CAIRDKAGSSAIYF.

The DNA of the CDR3 is TGCGCCAGCAGCTTACCGGGGGACGGAAACACCATATATTTT. Encoded protein: CASSLPGDGNTIYF. The chain couples TRBV5-1 to TRBJ1-3; D is perhaps TRBD1 (5 bases). This CDR3 contains 14 residues. The germline V and J ends were trimmed by 2 bases and 4 bases, with 10 bases remaining between them. Looked up from germline, CDR1 is SGHRS and CDR2 is YFSETQ.

The rearrangement joins TRBV4-1 to TRBJ2-7, with 8 bases matching TRBD2. The CDR3 is 16 amino acids. CDR1 is MGHRA and CDR2 is YSYEKL in the germline V gene. V lost 4 bases to trimming and J lost 4 bases; unmatched junction nucleotides: 12. Here the CDR3 DNA reads TGCGCCAGCAGCCGAGAGGGAAGCGGGAGTATTTACGAGCAGTACTTC. Its protein product is CASSREGSGSIYEQYF.

This clone was observed once. The V and J genes are TRBV7-8 and TRBJ2-1; possible D gene TRBD1, 5 bases. CDR1 is SGHVS and CDR2 is FQNEAQ in the germline V gene. V was clipped by 2 bases and J by 0 bases, with 8 bases between them. The CDR3 is 15 amino acids. CDR3 sequence (DNA): TGTGCCAGCAGCTTACTAGACAGCTCCTACAATGAGCAGTTCTTC. It translates to CASSLLDSSYNEQFF.

In regard to this clone: Other DNA sequences from this sample encode an identical CDR3 as well. The chain is built from TRBV19 and TRBJ1-1, with 9 bases aligning to TRBD1. Germline V gene sequence: CDR1 LNHDA, CDR2 SQIVND (reference sequence). Trimming took 1 base from V and 5 from J; bases not matched to a gene: 2. CDR3 size: 14 residues. The CDR3 region is CASSIVTGGTEAFF. The CDR3 bases are TGTGCCAGTAGTATAGTGACAGGGGGAACTGAAGCTTTCTTT.